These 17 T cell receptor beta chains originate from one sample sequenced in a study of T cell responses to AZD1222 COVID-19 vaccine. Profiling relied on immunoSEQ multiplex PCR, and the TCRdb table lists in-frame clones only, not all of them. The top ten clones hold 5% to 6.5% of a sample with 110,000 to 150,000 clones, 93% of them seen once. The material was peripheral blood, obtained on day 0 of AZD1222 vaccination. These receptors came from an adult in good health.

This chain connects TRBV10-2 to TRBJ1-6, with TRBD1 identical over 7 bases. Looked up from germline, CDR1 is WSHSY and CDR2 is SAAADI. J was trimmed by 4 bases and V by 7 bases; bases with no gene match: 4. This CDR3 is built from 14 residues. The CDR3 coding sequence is TGCGCCAGCATTGCAGGGGGTTATAATTCACCCCTCCACTTT. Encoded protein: CASIAGGYNSPLHF.

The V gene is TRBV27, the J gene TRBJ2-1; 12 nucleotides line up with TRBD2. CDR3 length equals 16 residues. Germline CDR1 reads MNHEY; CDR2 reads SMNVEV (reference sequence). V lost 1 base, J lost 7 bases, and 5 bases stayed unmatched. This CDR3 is CASSLLSSGRGNEQFF. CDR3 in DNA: TGTGCCAGCAGTTTATTATCTAGCGGGAGGGGGAATGAGCAGTTCTTC.

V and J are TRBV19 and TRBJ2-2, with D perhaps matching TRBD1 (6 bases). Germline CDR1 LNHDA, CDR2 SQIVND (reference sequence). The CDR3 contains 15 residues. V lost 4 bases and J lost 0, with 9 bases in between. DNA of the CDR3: TGTGCCAGTAGTAGACAGGATGCGAACACCGGGGAGCTGTTTTTT. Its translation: CASSRQDANTGELFF.

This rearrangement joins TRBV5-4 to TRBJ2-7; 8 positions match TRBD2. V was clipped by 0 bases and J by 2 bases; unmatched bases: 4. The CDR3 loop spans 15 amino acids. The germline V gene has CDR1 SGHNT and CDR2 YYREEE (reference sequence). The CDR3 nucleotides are TGTGCCAGCAGCTTGGGCACTAGCGGAACCTACGAGCAGTACTTC. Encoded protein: CASSLGTSGTYEQYF. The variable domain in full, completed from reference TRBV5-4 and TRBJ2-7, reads ETGVTQSPTHLIKTRGQQVTLRCSSQSGHNTVSWYQQALGQGPQFIFQYYREEENGRGNFPPRFSGLQFPNYSSELNVNALELDDSALYLCASSLGTSGTYEQYFGPGTRLTVT.

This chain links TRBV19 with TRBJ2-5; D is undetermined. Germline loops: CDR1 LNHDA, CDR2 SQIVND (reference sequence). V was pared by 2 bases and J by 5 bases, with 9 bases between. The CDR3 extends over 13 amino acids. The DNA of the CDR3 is TGTGCCAGTAGTATATCTCATGAGGAGACCCAGTACTTC. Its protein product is CASSISHEETQYF.

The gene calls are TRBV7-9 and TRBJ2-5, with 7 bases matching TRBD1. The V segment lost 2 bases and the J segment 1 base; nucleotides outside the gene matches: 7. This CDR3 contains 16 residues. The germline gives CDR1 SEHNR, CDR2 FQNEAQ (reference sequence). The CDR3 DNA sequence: TGTGCCAGCAGCTTAAGTTGGGACAGCCCCCAAGAGACCCAGTACTTC. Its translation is CASSLSWDSPQETQYF.

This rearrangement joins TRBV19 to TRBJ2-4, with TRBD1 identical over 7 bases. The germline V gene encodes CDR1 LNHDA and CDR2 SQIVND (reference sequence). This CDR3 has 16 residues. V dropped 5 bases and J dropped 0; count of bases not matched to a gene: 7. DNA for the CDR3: TGTGCCAGTAGTGGCCGGGACAGTCTAGCCAAAAACATTCAGTACTTC. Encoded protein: CASSGRDSLAKNIQYF.

This CDR3 is CASSPNTAWDTEAFF. CDR3 coding DNA: TGTGCCAGCAGCCCGAACACCGCTTGGGACACTGAAGCTTTCTTT. The V and J genes are TRBV3-1 (or the pseudogene TRBV3-2) and TRBJ1-1, with D unclear. V lost 4 bases and J lost 3, with 15 bases in between. The CDR3 contains 15 residues. The germline gives CDR1 LGHDT, CDR2 YNNKEL (reference sequence).

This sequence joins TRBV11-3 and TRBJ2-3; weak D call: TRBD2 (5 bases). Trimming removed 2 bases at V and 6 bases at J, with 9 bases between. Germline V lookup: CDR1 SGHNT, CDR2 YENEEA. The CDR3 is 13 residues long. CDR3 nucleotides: TGTGCCAGCAGCTTAAGCCCGGGGGATACGCAGTATTTT. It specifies CASSLSPGDTQYF.

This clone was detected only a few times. The CDR3 DNA sequence: TGTGCCAGCAGCCGGACAGGGGCCGAATTCCCGTACGAGCAGTACTTC. Amino acid sequence: CASSRTGAEFPYEQYF. This chain connects TRBV9 to TRBJ2-7; 9 bases align to TRBD1. Germline assignment: CDR1 SGDLS and CDR2 YYNGEE. V lost 4 bases to trimming and J lost 4 bases; unmatched junction nucleotides: 12. The CDR3 sequence is 16 residues long.

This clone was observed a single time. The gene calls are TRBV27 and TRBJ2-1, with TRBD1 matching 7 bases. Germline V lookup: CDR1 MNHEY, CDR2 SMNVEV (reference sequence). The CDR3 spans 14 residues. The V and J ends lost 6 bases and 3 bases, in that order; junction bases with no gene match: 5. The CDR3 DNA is TGTGCCAGCAGCATTACAGGGGTCTACAATGAGCAGTTCTTC. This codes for CASSITGVYNEQFF.

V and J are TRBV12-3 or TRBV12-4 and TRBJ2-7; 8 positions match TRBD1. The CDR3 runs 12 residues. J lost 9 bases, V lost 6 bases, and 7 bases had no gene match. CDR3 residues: CASRPLTGGQYF. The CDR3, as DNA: TGTGCCAGCAGGCCCCTCACAGGGGGGCAGTACTTC.

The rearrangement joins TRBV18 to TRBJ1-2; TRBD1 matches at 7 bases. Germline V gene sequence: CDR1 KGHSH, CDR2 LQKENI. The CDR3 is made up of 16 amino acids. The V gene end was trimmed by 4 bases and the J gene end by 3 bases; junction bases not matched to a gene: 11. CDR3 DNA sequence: TGTGCCAGCTCACGTGACAGGGAATATAGTGACTATGGCTACACCTTC. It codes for CASSRDREYSDYGYTF.

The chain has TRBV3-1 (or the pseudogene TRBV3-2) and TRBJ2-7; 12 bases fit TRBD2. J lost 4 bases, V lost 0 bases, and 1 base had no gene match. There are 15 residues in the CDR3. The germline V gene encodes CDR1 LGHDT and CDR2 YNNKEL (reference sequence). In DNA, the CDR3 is TGTGCCAGCAGCCAAGATCTAGCGGGAGGGTACGAGCAGTACTTC. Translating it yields CASSQDLAGGYEQYF.

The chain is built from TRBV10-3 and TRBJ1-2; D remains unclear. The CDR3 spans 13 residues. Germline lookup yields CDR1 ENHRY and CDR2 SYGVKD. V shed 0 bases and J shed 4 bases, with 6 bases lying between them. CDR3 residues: CAISESKLYGYTF. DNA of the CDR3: TGTGCCATCAGTGAGTCGAAACTCTATGGCTACACCTTC.

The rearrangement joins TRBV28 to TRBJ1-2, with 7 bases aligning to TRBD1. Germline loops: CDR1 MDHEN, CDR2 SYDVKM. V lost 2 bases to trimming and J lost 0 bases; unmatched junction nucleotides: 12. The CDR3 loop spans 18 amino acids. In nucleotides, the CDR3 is TGTGCCAGCAGTTTAAGTGTACTCGGGACAGAAACTAACTATGGCTACACCTTC. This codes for CASSLSVLGTETNYGYTF.

The CDR3: CASSESGRQETQYF. Written as DNA, the CDR3 is TGCGCCAGCAGTGAGTCTGGGCGACAAGAGACCCAGTACTTC. V gene TRBV10-1 combines with J gene TRBJ2-5; D not certain. V lost 0 bases and J lost 2, with 7 bases in between. The CDR3 totals 14 residues. The germline gives CDR1 WNHNN, CDR2 SYGVQD (reference sequence).